This note documents a single T cell receptor beta chain sequence. The antigen is not known. V shed 4 bases, J shed 6 bases, and the junction held 6 bases outside the gene matches. This CDR3 contains 17 residues. From germline, CDR1 is LGHNA and CDR2 YSLEER. The data originate from a study of T-cell memory formation after mild COVID-19. On the study more broadly: Largely donor-specific TCR clusters were found. Study-wide findings and caveats: Pre-infection memory held some responding clones, suggesting pre-existing cross-reactive T cells responded.

Constant-segment primers served in 5'RACE that generated TCR alpha and TCR beta cDNA libraries bearing sample barcodes and UMIs. In TCRdb, the 5' RACE reads were re-called with MiXCR into one record per CDR3 protein. Counted here are around 370,000 distinct CDR3 sequences, 20% to 25% occurring once; the ten biggest clones make up under 15%. This TCR was sampled from an adult woman who had mild COVID-19 (a few samples of this study predate the infection). Cell type and time point are not known. What was sequenced was PBMCs or a T cell subset sorted from them (not recorded which). V gene TRBV4-3 combines with J gene TRBJ2-2, with 15 bases aligning to TRBD2. This CDR3 is CASSPGLAGGVPGELFF. CDR3 nucleotide sequence: TGCGCCAGCAGCCCAGGACTAGCGGGAGGGGTTCCCGGGGAGCTGTTTTTT.